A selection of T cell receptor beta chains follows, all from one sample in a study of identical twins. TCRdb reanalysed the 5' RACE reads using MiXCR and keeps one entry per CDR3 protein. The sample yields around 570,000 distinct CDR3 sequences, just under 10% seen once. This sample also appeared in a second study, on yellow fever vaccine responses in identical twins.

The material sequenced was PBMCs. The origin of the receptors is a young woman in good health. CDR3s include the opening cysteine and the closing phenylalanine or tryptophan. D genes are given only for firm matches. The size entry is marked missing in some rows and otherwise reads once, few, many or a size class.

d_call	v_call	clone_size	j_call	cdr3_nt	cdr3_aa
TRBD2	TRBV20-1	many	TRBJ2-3	TGCAGTGCTAGTCAACCCAGCGGGAGGTGGGATACGCAGTATTTT	CSASQPSGRWDTQYF
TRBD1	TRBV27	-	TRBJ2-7	TGTGCCAGCAGTTTATCTGAATCCGGACAGGGTTTTTGGGAGCAGTACTTC	CASSLSESGQGFWEQYF
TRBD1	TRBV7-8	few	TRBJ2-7	TGTGCCAGCAGCTTAGCGGGACAGGGGGCAAAAAACTACGAGCAGTACTTC	CASSLAGQGAKNYEQYF
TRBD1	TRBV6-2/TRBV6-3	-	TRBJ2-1	TGTGCCAGCGGGACAGGGGGCAATGAGCAGTTCTTC	CASGTGGNEQFF
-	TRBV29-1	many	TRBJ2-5	TGCAGCGTTTGTTGCCCGGTCCAAGAGACCCAGTACTTC	CSVCCPVQETQYF
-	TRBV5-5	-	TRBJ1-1	TGTGCCAGCAGCTTGGTGTCGGGGAGCCCGTCGGCTTTCTTT	CASSLVSGSPSAFF
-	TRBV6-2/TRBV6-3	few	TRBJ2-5	TGTGCTGCAGGAGGGCTGGAGACCCAGTACTTC	CAAGGLETQYF
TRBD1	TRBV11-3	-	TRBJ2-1	TGTGCCAGCAGCCTAGAAGGACAGGGGGTCGATGAGCAGTTCTTC	CASSLEGQGVDEQFF
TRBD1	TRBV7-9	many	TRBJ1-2	TGTGCCAGCAGCCTTAGACAGGGCTATGGCTACACCTTC	CASSLRQGYGYTF
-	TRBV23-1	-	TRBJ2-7	TGCGCCAGCAGTCAATCGGGGCAGGGGGGGGTCTACGAGCAGTACTTC	CASSQSGQGGVYEQYF
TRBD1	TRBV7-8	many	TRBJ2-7	TGTGCCAGCAGCAATTTGGGACAGGGGTACGAGCAGTACTTC	CASSNLGQGYEQYF
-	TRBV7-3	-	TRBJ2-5	TGTGCCAGCAGCCCTGTAGGTGGGGACGAGACCCAGTACTTC	CASSPVGGDETQYF
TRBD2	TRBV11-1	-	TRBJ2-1	TGTGCCAGCAGCCCCCCGGGCGGGAGGGCCATCGCCATCCATGAGCAGTTCTTC	CASSPPGGRAIAIHEQFF
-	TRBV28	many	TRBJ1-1	TGTGCCAGCAGATCCTACTGGGGGGACGCTTTCTTT	CASRSYWGDAFF
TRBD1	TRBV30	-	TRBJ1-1	TGTGCCTGGAGAGACAGGGGGGTCGTTGAAGCTTTCTTT	CAWRDRGVVEAFF
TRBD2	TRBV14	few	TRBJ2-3	TGTGCCAGCAGCAAATCGGGACTAGCGGATACAGATACGCAGTATTTT	CASSKSGLADTDTQYF
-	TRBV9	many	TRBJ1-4	TGTGCCAGCAGCGTAGCTCATACAGTGTGGGCTGAAAAACTGTTTTTT	CASSVAHTVWAEKLFF
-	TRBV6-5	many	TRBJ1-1	TGTGCCAGCAGTTATGGCCTAGGGGATGTCACTGAAGCTTTCTTT	CASSYGLGDVTEAFF
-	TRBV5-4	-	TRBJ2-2	TGTGCCAGCAGCCAAACTGGACTTCGGGCGGAGCTGTTTTTT	CASSQTGLRAELFF
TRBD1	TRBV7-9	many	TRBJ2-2	TGTGCCAGCAGCTCAGAGACAGGGGGTACCGGGGAGCTGTTTTTT	CASSSETGGTGELFF
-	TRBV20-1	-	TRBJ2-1	TGCAGTGCTAGTATCCTAGTCTTCCATGAGCAGTTCTTC	CSASILVFHEQFF
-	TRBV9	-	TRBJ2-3	TGTGCCAGCAGCGTAGACCTAACTAGCACAGATACGCAGTATTTT	CASSVDLTSTDTQYF
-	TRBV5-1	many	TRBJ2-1	TGCGCCAGCAGCTTCCCCCCTAGTTCTCATGAGCAGTTCTTC	CASSFPPSSHEQFF
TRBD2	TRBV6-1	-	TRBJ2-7	TGTGCCAGCAGTGAAAGGGTAGCGGGAGGGCTTCCCCTCTACGAGCAGTACTTC	CASSERVAGGLPLYEQYF
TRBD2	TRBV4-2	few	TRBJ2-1	TGTGCCAGCAGCCCAGCGGACCCGGGACTAGCGGGAGGGCCGGGTGAGCAGTTCTTC	CASSPADPGLAGGPGEQFF
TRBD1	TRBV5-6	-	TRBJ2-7	TGTGCCAGCGCAGGGGGCGTTAACGAGCAGTACTTC	CASAGGVNEQYF
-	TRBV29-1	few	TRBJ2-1	TGCAGCGGCCGACAGGGCGGGAGCAATGAGCAGTTCTTC	CSGRQGGSNEQFF
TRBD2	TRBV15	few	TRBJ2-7	TGTGCCACCAGCAGGGACGCCCTTAGCGGGAGCTCGGACGAGCAGTACTTC	CATSRDALSGSSDEQYF
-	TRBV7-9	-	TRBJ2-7	TGTGCCAGCAGCCACCCCGCGACAGACTCCTACGAGCAGTACTTC	CASSHPATDSYEQYF
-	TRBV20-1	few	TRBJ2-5	TGCAGTGCTAGCGGGAGGCGGGGGACAGAAGAGACCCAGTACTTC	CSASGRRGTEETQYF
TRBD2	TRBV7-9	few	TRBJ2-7	TGTGCCAGCAGCCCCGATGTAGCGGGAACGCAGTACTTC	CASSPDVAGTQYF
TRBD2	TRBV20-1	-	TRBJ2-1	TGCAGTGCTCAAATACCTGGTAGAGCGGGAGGGAGGAATGAGCAGTTCTTC	CSAQIPGRAGGRNEQFF
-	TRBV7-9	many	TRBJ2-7	TGTGCCAGCAGCTTAGGAGGGACAACCACCTACGAGCAGTACTTC	CASSLGGTTTYEQYF
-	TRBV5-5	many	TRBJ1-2	TGTGCCAGCAGGGCCAGTGGGGGGGCTTTTGGCTACACCTTC	CASRASGGAFGYTF
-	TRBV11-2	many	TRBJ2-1	TGTGCCAGCAGCTTAGATCCCGGTGGGATCCGCAATGAGCAGTTCTTC	CASSLDPGGIRNEQFF
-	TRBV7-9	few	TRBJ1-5	TGTGCCAGCAGCCCCATTAATAGCAATCAGCCCCAGCATTTT	CASSPINSNQPQHF
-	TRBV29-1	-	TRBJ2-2	TGCAGCGTGACGGGGCGTTACACCGGGGAGCTGTTTTTT	CSVTGRYTGELFF
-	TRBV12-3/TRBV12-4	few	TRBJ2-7	TGTGCCAGCAGTCCCTTCCCCGGCCACGAGCAGTACTTC	CASSPFPGHEQYF
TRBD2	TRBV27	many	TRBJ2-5	TGTGCCAGCAGTGTCTACCCGGGACTAGTCCAAGAGACCCAGTACTTC	CASSVYPGLVQETQYF
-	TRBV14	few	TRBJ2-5	TGTGCCAGCAGCCAAGGGCCGAGGGAGACCCAGTACTTC	CASSQGPRETQYF
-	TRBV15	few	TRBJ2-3	TGTGCCACCAGCAGAGATGCTCCAGATACGCAGTATTTT	CATSRDAPDTQYF
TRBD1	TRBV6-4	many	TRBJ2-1	TGTGCCAGCAGTGTGGAAGGGGGCTCGAACAATGAGCAGTTCTTC	CASSVEGGSNNEQFF
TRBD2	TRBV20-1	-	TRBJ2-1	TGCAGTGCGCCGGAACTAGCGGGAAGCTCCTACAATGAGCAGTTCTTC	CSAPELAGSSYNEQFF
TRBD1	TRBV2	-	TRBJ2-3	TGTGCCAGCAGCGCGGACAGGTTCACAGATACGCAGTATTTT	CASSADRFTDTQYF
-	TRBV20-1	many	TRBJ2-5	TGCAGTGCTCCCGGGCCCCAAGAGACCCAGTACTTC	CSAPGPQETQYF
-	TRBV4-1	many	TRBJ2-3	TGCGCCAGCAGCCAAAGGGATACGCAGTATTTT	CASSQRDTQYF
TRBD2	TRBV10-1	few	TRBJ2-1	TGCGCCAGCAGTCAAAGACTAGCGGGAGAGGTTGAGCAGTTCTTC	CASSQRLAGEVEQFF